Shown below are 3 T cell receptor beta chains from a single sample sequenced in a study of blood T cell repertoires in COVID-19. Assay: immunoSEQ multiplex PCR; the TCRdb copy retains only in-frame clones and omits some. The sample consists of about 290,000 clones, under 90% of them appearing once. Source material: PBMCs or T cells enriched from blood (not recorded which). The receptors stem from a woman in her thirties or forties who had recovered from COVID-19.

The chain has TRBV6-5 and TRBJ2-1; 7 nucleotides agree with TRBD2. Unmatched junction bases numbered 5, after V lost 0 bases and J lost 3 bases. Looked up from germline, CDR1 is MNHEY and CDR2 is SVGAGI. The CDR3 totals 16 residues. CDR3 amino acids: CASSYSGGSIYNEQFF. CDR3 DNA: TGTGCCAGCAGTTACTCTGGCGGGAGTATCTACAATGAGCAGTTCTTC.

Points on this clone: The junction does not match germline at one end; this may be a read error. J is TRBJ1-1 and V is TRBV2, with unresolved D. Per germline, CDR1 SNHLY and CDR2 FYNNEI. This CDR3 is built from 13 residues. CDR3 residues: CASSGEWNSEAFF. In DNA form, the CDR3 reads TGTGCCAGCAGTGGGGAGTGGAACAGTGAAGCTTTCTTT.

This clone was observed once. The genes are TRBV7-2 and TRBJ2-5; 8 bases fit TRBD1. The V and J ends lost 1 base and 3 bases, in that order; junction bases with no gene match: 4. This CDR3 spans 15 amino acids. Germline V gene sequence: CDR1 SGHTA, CDR2 FQGNSA. The CDR3 nucleotides read TGTGCCAGCAGCTTAGGGGGACAGGTTAAAGAGACCCAGTACTTC. Translating gives CASSLGGQVKETQYF.